The clone carrying this T cell receptor beta chain was detected once. Some clones are missing from TCRdb's copy, which holds only in-frame ones; the method was immunoSEQ multiplex PCR. This sample has approximately 280,000 clones; 70% to 90% occur once, and the top ten carry approximately 1%. These data belong to a study of cytomegalovirus exposure and HLA in healthy donors. Germline-derived CDR1 and CDR2 are SGHTA and FQGNSA. The CDR3 is 14 residues long. V lost 5 bases to trimming and J lost 5 bases; unmatched junction nucleotides: 4. The receptor was isolated from a woman between 18 and 29 years old in good health and CMV-seronegative. Sequencing used PBMCs. The chain combines TRBV7-2 with TRBJ2-3; 10 bases match TRBD2. The CDR3 DNA reads as TGTGCCAGCAGCCATGCTAGCGGGGGAGATACGCAGTATTTT. Translating gives CASSHASGGDTQYF.